This T cell receptor (beta chain) was identified during a study of long-term antiretroviral therapy in people with HIV. Version v3.0 of the immunoSEQ assay ran at survey level. TCRdb keeps only in-frame clones here, not all; method: immunoSEQ multiplex PCR. The repertoire holds about 25,000 clones, 76% seen once, with approximately 4.9% in the top ten. The germline CDR1 and CDR2 sequences are LNHNV and YYDKDF (reference sequence). This CDR3 region has 15 residues. V dropped 2 bases and J dropped 6; count of bases not matched to a gene: 5. Regarding the study as a whole: Blood sampling spanned 2004 to 2017, possibly under older ART regimens. Repertoires in HIV (unlike those of controls) had narrower CDR3 length ranges. Pre-ART clonal expansion yielded clones that dominated the repertoire at all time points.

In regard to this clone: Antigen: not known.

This specimen consisted of unsorted PBMCs, obtained 0.5 years after starting antiretroviral therapy. The source is a woman aged 40 to 50 with HIV. J is TRBJ2-3 and V is TRBV15; 10 nucleotides line up with TRBD1. This CDR3 is CATSRYGTGEDTQYF. CDR3 nucleotides: TGTGCCACCAGCAGATACGGGACAGGGGAGGATACGCAGTATTTT.